This T cell receptor (beta chain) derives from a study of shared clonotypes between healthy human individuals. Study-wide findings and caveats: Four donors had roughly 5% of their naive CD4 clonotypes in common.

As concerns this clone: The antigen is not known.

This CDR3 spans 13 amino acids. Trimming cost V 2 bases and J 2 bases, with 6 bases left between them. Germline loops: CDR1 SGHRS, CDR2 YFSETQ. Running of the assay took place at deep level. The method was immunoSEQ multiplex PCR; TCRdb's version includes in-frame clones alone and lacks a portion of them. The sample holds over a million clones, just under 99% seen once. The specimen sequenced was naive CD4+ T cells sorted from blood. Specified subset: CD45RA+ positively selected. The receptor's source is a man aged 25-45 years in good health. V usage is TRBV5-1 and J usage is TRBJ2-3; D uncertain. This CDR3 is CASSLKITDTQYF. DNA of the CDR3: TGCGCCAGCAGCTTAAAGATCACAGATACGCAGTATTTT.